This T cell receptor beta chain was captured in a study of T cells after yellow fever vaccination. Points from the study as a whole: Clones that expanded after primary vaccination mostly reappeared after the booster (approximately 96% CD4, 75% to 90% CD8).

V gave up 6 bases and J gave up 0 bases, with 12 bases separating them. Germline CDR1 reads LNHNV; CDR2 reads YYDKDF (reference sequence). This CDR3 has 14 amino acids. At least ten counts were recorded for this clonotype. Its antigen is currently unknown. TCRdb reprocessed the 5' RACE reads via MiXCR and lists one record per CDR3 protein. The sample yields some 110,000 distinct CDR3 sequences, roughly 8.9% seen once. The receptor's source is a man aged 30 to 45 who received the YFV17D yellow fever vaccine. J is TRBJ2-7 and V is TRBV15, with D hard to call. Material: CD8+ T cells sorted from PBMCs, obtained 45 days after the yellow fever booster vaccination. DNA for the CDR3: TGTGCCACCAGAAGCGAGCCGAGCTCCTACGAGCAGTACTTC. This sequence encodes CATRSEPSSYEQYF.